One and the same sample provided the 22 T cell receptor beta chains below, sequenced in a study of cytomegalovirus exposure and HLA in healthy donors. A multiplex PCR was run with 60 Vbeta primers and 13 Jbeta primers. Method: immunoSEQ multiplex PCR; TCRdb's copy keeps in-frame clones and lacks some. The sample carries more than 90,000 clones, around three quarters recorded once. The sample was PBMCs. The source of these receptors is a human donor in good health.

This clone was seen only a few times. The chain recombines TRBV27 with TRBJ1-4; 8 bases fit TRBD1. The V gene end was trimmed by 6 bases and the J gene end by 7 bases; junction bases not matched to a gene: 4. Germline V gene lookup returns CDR1 MNHEY and CDR2 SMNVEV (reference sequence). The CDR3 runs to 13 residues. CDR3 loop: CASSWTGSEKLFF. The CDR3 coding sequence is TGTGCCAGCAGCTGGACAGGGTCTGAAAAACTGTTTTTT.

This clone was seen only a few times. The V and J genes are TRBV11-2 and TRBJ1-1; tentative D call: TRBD1 (5 bases). Germline V gives CDR1 SGHAT, CDR2 FQNNGV. CDR3 length: 11 amino acids. Trimming shortened V by 6 bases and J by 11 bases, and 13 bases separated the two germline ends. CDR3 in DNA: TGTGCCAGCAGGCACGGGGGGGACGCTTTCTTT. Translation: CASRHGGDAFF.

CDR3 sequence (DNA): TGTGCCAGTAGTGTTCACAGGGATCAGCCCCAGCATTTT. It yields the protein CASSVHRDQPQHF. This chain links TRBV19 with TRBJ1-5, with D perhaps TRBD1 (6 bases). The V end lost 5 bases, the J end lost 5 bases, and 10 bases lay between the germline ends. The length of the CDR3 is 13 residues. Per the germline V gene, CDR1 is LNHDA and CDR2 is SQIVND (reference sequence).

The chain joins TRBV19 to TRBJ2-3; the match to TRBD1 covers 8 bases. This CDR3 region has 16 residues. The germline V gene has CDR1 LNHDA and CDR2 SQIVND (reference sequence). Trimming removed 4 bases from V and 6 bases from J; junction bases left unmatched: 12. The CDR3 region has the DNA TGTGCCAGTAGTACGACAGGGGTTAATATCGGGGATACGCAGTATTTT. This gives the protein CASSTTGVNIGDTQYF.

This clone was seen only a few times. This rearrangement joins TRBV9 to TRBJ2-2; TRBD2 might be the D (5 bases). Germline CDR1 reads SGDLS; CDR2 reads YYNGEE. This CDR3 comprises 15 residues. Trimming cost V 0 bases and J 4 bases, with 10 bases left between them. Here the CDR3 DNA reads TGTGCCAGCAGCGTAGTTAGCGACGGCACCGGGGAGCTGTTTTTT. This codes for CASSVVSDGTGELFF.

The rearrangement joins TRBV5-1 to TRBJ1-6; D may be TRBD1 (6 bases). The CDR3 has 17 residues. V was trimmed by 5 bases and J by 0 bases, leaving 15 bases between them. Germline V gives CDR1 SGHRS, CDR2 YFSETQ. Here the CDR3 reads CASSYNDRSSYNSPLHF. The CDR3 bases are TGCGCCAGCAGTTATAACGACAGGAGCTCCTATAATTCACCCCTCCACTTT. The full variable domain, rest sourced from reference TRBV5-1 and TRBJ1-6, is KAGVTQTPRYLIKTRGQQVTLSCSPISGHRSVSWYQQTPGQGLQFLFEYFSETQRNKGNFPGRFSGRQFSNSRSEMNVSTLELGDSALYLCASSYNDRSSYNSPLHFGNGTRLTVT.

The chain recombines TRBV6-1 with TRBJ1-1; D remains unclear. Looked up from germline, CDR1 is MNHNS and CDR2 is SASEGT. This CDR3 region has 15 residues. V shed 7 bases and J shed 5 bases, with 20 bases lying between them. CDR3 region: CASTPRVGRPTEAFF. The CDR3 nucleotides are TGTGCCAGCACCCCCCGGGTGGGGAGGCCGACTGAAGCTTTCTTT.

V is TRBV5-8 and J is TRBJ1-5; D might be TRBD1 (6 bases). The CDR3 sequence is 16 residues long. V shed 1 base and J shed 0 bases, with 11 bases lying between them. Per the germline V gene, CDR1 is SGHTS and CDR2 is YDEGEE. The CDR3 reads CASSLTGIHSNQPQHF. The CDR3 coding sequence is TGTGCCAGCAGCTTGACAGGGATACATAGCAATCAGCCCCAGCATTTT.

This chain uses TRBV6-1 with TRBJ2-1; TRBD1 matches at 8 bases. Trimming took 6 bases from V and 12 from J; bases not matched to a gene: 7. CDR1 is MNHNS, CDR2 SASEGT, per germline. The CDR3 length is 12 residues. CDR3 in DNA: TGTGCCAGCAGGGACAGGGTGGGTGGGCAGTTCTTC. Its translation: CASRDRVGGQFF.

This clone was found a few times. The chain joins TRBV19 to TRBJ1-5, with TRBD1 matching 8 bases. J was trimmed by 2 bases and V by 3 bases; bases with no gene match: 0. CDR3 length: 14 residues. CDR1 and CDR2 (germline): LNHDA, SQIVND (reference sequence). The CDR3 protein is CASSMTGGNQPQHF. CDR3 nucleotides: TGTGCCAGTAGTATGACAGGGGGCAATCAGCCCCAGCATTTT.

The chain uses TRBV25-1 and TRBJ1-6; no clear D. This CDR3 is built from 16 residues. The V end was cut by 2 bases, the J end by 2 bases, with 10 bases between. Germline CDR1 and CDR2: MGHDK and SYGVNS. CDR3 nucleotide sequence: TGTGCCAGCAGTGAAAACGTCAGAACCTATAATTCACCCCTCCACTTT. It encodes CASSENVRTYNSPLHF. The entire variable domain, with the rest obtained from reference TRBV25-1 and TRBJ1-6, is as follows: EADIYQTPRYLVIGTGKKITLECSQTMGHDKMYWYQQDPGMELHLIHYSYGVNSTEKGDLSSESTVSRIRTEHFPLTLESARPSHTSQYLCASSENVRTYNSPLHFGNGTRLTVT.

The table lists this clone with a count of one. V gene TRBV5-6 combines with J gene TRBJ1-4; TRBD1 matches 9 bases. The CDR3 is made up of 15 amino acids. Germline V gives CDR1 SGHDT, CDR2 YYEEEE. Losses at the gene ends were 1 base for V and 6 bases for J; bases not matched to a gene: 4. The CDR3 coding sequence is TGTGCCAGCAGCTTGCCGGGACAGGGAGATGAAAAACTGTTTTTT. This encodes CASSLPGQGDEKLFF.

The chain has TRBV7-2 and TRBJ2-1; 8 bases agree with TRBD2. Germline loops: CDR1 SGHTA, CDR2 FQGNSA. Losses at the gene ends were 3 bases for V and 6 bases for J; bases not matched to a gene: 10. This CDR3 has 16 amino acids. The CDR3 DNA sequence: TGTGCCAGCAGCTTGGAGGGGACTAGGCCTGGCAATGAGCAGTTCTTC. Protein: CASSLEGTRPGNEQFF.

The chain uses TRBV2 and TRBJ1-2; the D gene is possibly TRBD1 (6 bases). Germline lookup yields CDR1 SNHLY and CDR2 FYNNEI. V lost 1 base, J lost 4 bases, and 13 bases lay in between. The CDR3 covers 15 residues. For the CDR3, the DNA is TGTGCCAGCAGTGAAGGCTTACAGGGCACCTATGGCTACACCTTC. Translation gives CASSEGLQGTYGYTF.

The rearrangement joins TRBV18 to TRBJ1-4, with TRBD1 identical over 8 bases. V shed 0 bases and J 5 bases; nucleotides not matched to a gene: 11. The CDR3 totals 18 residues. Germline V gives CDR1 KGHSH, CDR2 LQKENI. Here the CDR3 reads CASSPPGTGTGPNEKLFF. DNA of the CDR3: TGTGCCAGCTCACCACCGGGAACTGGGACAGGACCAAATGAAAAACTGTTTTTT.

V gene TRBV18 combines with J gene TRBJ2-7, with D uncertain. This CDR3 is 14 amino acids long. Germline V gene sequence: CDR1 KGHSH, CDR2 LQKENI. Trimming took off 3 bases at V and 2 bases at J, with 11 bases between the two ends. The CDR3 spells CASSPPTATYEQYF. Here the CDR3 DNA reads TGTGCCAGCTCACCGCCGACTGCAACCTACGAGCAGTACTTC.

The J gene is TRBJ2-2, the V gene TRBV7-2, with D maybe TRBD1 (6 bases). The CDR3 is 15 amino acids. V was shortened by 5 bases and J by 2 bases, with 12 bases between the two germline ends. Germline V gives CDR1 SGHTA, CDR2 FQGNSA. CDR3 nucleotide sequence: TGTGCCAGCAGCGACGGGACAAGAAACACCGGGGAGCTGTTTTTT. Encoded protein: CASSDGTRNTGELFF.

The chain joins TRBV6-4 to TRBJ1-5; 8 bases match TRBD1. V trimming: 4 bases; J trimming: 4 bases; junction bases outside the gene matches: 3. Germline V gene lookup returns CDR1 MRHNA and CDR2 SNTAGT. The CDR3 extends over 14 amino acids. CDR3 DNA: TGTGCCAGCAGTGCGACAGGGGATAATCAGCCCCAGCATTTT. This encodes CASSATGDNQPQHF.

The rearrangement links TRBV29-1 to TRBJ1-5; no clear D. The CDR3 consists of 13 residues. V was shortened by 3 bases and J by 2 bases, with 8 bases between the two germline ends. Germline-derived CDR1 and CDR2 are SQVTM and ANQGSEA. CDR3 bases: TGCAGCGTTGAGCTTACAGGCAATCAGCCCCAGCATTTT. Protein sequence: CSVELTGNQPQHF.

This sequence joins TRBV7-9 and TRBJ2-3; tentatively, D is TRBD2 (6 bases). This CDR3 has 16 residues. The germline gives CDR1 SEHNR, CDR2 FQNEAQ (reference sequence). Between the trimmed V and J ends, which lost 0 bases and 1 base, there was a span of 11 bases. Written as DNA, the CDR3 is TGTGCCAGCAGCTTAGCGGGGCGGGGAGGCACAGATACGCAGTATTTT. It specifies CASSLAGRGGTDTQYF.

The chain employs TRBV1 and TRBJ2-5; the table gives TRBD2 as D, unverified against the DNA. TRBV1 is labeled a pseudogene. The CDR3 totals 17 residues. The CDR3: CTSSQQSLAGVWETQYF. CDR3 DNA: TGCACCAGCAGCCAACAAAGTTTAGCGGGAGTTTGGGAGACCCAGTACTTC.

This sequence joins TRBV27 and TRBJ2-2, with 8 nucleotides matching TRBD1. CDR3 length: 15 amino acids. The germline V gene has CDR1 MNHEY and CDR2 SMNVEV (reference sequence). Trimming took 3 bases from V and 2 from J; bases not matched to a gene: 2. The CDR3 sequence: CASSFRGRNTGELFF. The CDR3, as DNA: TGTGCCAGCAGTTTCAGGGGGCGTAACACCGGGGAGCTGTTTTTT.